This T cell receptor beta chain was retrieved from a study of blood T cells in healthy people across ages. Whole-study results and caveats: Per million T cells, TCR beta diversity dropped about linearly as age rose.

With each sample, at least 5 micrograms of total RNA were extracted. Then a second PCR, running roughly 7 to 11 cycles, was carried out with a sample-barcoded 5' primer and a J-beta primer mix. With 12 random nucleotides, a template-switch adaptor tagged each individual cDNA molecule. TCRdb fed the 5' RACE reads into MiXCR, producing one record per CDR3 protein. The sample has 1.8 million or so distinct CDR3 sequences, about two fifths seen once. With regard to this clonotype: Antigen unknown.

CDR1 and CDR2 (germline): LGHNA, YSLEER. The V and J ends lost 7 bases and 9 bases, in that order; junction bases with no gene match: 8. This CDR3 has 14 residues. The V and J genes are TRBV4-3 and TRBJ2-1, with TRBD1 identical over 11 bases. This sequence originates from a human donor in good health. The specimen sequenced was blood. The CDR3 sequence: CASNLRTGGSEQFF. Here the CDR3 DNA reads TGCGCCAGCAACCTCCGGACAGGGGGCAGTGAGCAGTTCTTC.